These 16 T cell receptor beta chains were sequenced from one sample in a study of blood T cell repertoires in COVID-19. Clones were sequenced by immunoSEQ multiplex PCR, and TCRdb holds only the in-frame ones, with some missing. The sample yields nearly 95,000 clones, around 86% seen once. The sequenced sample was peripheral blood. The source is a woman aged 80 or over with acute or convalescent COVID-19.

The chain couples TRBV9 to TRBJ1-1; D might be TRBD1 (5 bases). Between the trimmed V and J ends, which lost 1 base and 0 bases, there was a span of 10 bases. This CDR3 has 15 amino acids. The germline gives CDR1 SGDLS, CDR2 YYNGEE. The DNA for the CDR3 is TGTGCCAGCAGCGTACAGGGTTCCATGAACACTGAAGCTTTCTTT. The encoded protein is CASSVQGSMNTEAFF.

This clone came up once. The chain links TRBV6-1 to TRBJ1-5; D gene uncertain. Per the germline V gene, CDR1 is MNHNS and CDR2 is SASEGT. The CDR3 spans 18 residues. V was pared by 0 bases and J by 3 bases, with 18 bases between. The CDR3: CASSEAWGGRGLNQPQHF. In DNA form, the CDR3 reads TGTGCCAGCAGTGAAGCATGGGGAGGGAGAGGGCTCAATCAGCCCCAGCATTTT.

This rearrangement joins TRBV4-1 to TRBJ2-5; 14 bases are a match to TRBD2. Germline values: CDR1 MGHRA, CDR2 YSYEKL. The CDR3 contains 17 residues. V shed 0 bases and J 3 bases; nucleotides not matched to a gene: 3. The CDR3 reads CASSQDQGLAGEETQYF. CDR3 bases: TGCGCCAGCAGCCAAGATCAGGGACTAGCGGGGGAAGAGACCCAGTACTTC.

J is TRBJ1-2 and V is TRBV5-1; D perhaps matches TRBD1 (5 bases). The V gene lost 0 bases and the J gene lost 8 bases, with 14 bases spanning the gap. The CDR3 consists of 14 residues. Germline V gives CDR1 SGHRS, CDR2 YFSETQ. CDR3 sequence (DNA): TGCGCCAGCAGCTTGGCCGGTGGCGGGGACGGCTACACCTTC. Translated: CASSLAGGGDGYTF.

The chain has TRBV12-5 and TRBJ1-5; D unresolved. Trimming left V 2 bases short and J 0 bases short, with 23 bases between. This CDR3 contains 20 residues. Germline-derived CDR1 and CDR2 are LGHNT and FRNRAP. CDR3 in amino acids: CASGLYLNPGGKNSNQPQHF. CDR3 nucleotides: TGTGCTAGTGGTTTGTATTTAAACCCGGGAGGGAAGAATAGCAATCAGCCCCAGCATTTT.

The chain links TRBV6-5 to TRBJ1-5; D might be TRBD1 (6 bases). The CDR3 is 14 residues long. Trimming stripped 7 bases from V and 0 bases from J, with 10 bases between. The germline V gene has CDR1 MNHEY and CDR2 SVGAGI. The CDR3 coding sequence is TGTGCCAGCATACCCAGGGGTAGCAATCAGCCCCAGCATTTT. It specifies CASIPRGSNQPQHF.

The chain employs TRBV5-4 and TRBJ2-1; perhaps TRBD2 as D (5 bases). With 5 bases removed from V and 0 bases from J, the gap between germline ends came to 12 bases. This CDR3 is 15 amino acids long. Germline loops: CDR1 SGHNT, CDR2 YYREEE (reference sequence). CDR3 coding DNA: TGTGCCAGCAGAGGAAGCGGAAACTCCTACAATGAGCAGTTCTTC. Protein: CASRGSGNSYNEQFF.

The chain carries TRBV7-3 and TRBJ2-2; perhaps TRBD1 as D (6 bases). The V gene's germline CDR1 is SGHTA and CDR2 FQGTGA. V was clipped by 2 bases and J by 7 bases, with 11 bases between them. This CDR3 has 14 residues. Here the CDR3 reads CASSLQGRGGELFF. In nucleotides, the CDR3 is TGTGCCAGCAGCTTACAGGGGCGCGGCGGGGAGCTGTTTTTT.

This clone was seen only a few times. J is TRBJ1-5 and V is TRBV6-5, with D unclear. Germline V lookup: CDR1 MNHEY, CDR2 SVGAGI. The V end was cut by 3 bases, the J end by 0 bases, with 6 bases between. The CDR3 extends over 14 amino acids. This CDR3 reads CASSYSYSNQPQHF. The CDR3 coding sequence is TGTGCCAGCAGTTATTCTTATAGCAATCAGCCCCAGCATTTT.

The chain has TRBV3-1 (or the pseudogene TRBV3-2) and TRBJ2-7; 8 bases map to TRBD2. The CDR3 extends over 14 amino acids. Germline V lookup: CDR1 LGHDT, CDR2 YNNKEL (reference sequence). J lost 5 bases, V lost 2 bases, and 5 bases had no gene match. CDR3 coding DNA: TGTGCCAGCAGCCAAAGTCTAGCGGGCCACGAGCAGTACTTC. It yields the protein CASSQSLAGHEQYF.

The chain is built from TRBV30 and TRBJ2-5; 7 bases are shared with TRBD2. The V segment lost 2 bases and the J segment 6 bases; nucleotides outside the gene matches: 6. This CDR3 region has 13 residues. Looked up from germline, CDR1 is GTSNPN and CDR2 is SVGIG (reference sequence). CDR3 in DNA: TGTGCCTGGAGTAGGGAGGGGCTGAAGACCCAGTACTTC. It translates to CAWSREGLKTQYF.

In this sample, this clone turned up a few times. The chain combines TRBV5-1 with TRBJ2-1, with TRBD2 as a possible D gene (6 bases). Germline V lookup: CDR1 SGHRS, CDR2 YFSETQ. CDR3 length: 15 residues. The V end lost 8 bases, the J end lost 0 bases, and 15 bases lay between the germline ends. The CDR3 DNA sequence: TGCGCCAGGGGGGGTAGCGGAAGCTCCTACAATGAGCAGTTCTTC. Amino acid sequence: CARGGSGSSYNEQFF.

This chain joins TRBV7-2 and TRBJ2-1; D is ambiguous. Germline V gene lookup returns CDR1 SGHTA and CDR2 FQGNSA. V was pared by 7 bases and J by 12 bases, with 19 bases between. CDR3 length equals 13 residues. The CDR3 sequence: CASTRLSAVGQFF. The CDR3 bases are TGTGCCAGCACCCGCTTGAGCGCGGTGGGGCAGTTCTTC.

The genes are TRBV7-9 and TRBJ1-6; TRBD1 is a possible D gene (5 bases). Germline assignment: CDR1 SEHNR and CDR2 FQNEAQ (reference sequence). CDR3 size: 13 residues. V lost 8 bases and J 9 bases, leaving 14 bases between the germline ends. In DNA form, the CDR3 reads TGTGCCAGCTTAGGGGTCAGTGGTTCACCCCTCCACTTT. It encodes CASLGVSGSPLHF. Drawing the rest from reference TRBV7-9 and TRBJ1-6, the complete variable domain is DTGVSQNPRHKITKRGQNVTFRCDPISEHNRLYWYRQTLGQGPEFLTYFQNEAQLEKSRLLSDRFSAERPKGSFSTLEIQRTEQGDSAMYLCASLGVSGSPLHFGNGTRLTVT.

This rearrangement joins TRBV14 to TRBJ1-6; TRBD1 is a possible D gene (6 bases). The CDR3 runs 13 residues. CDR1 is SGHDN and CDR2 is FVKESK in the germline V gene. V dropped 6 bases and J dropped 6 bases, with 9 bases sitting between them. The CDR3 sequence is CASSGQLNSPLHF. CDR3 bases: TGTGCCAGCAGTGGACAGCTTAATTCACCCCTCCACTTT.

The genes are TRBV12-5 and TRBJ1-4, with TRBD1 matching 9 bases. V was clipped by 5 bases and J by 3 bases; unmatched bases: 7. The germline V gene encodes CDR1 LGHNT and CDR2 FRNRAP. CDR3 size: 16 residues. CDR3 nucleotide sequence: TGTGCTAGTGGTACGGGACAGGGAGGCTCTAATGAAAAACTGTTTTTT. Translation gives CASGTGQGGSNEKLFF.